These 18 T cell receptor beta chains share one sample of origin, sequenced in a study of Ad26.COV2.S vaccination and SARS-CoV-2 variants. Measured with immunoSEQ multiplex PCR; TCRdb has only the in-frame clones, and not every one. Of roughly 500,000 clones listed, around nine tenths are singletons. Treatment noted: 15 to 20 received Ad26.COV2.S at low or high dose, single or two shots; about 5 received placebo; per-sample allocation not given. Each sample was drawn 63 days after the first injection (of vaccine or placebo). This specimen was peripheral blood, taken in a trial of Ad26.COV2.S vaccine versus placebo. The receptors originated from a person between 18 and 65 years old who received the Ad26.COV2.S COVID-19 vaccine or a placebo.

CDR3 sequence reads: CASSRDRPEANVLTF. As DNA, the CDR3 is TGTGCCAGCAGTCGGGACAGGCCAGAGGCCAACGTCCTGACTTTC. V usage is TRBV6-2 or TRBV6-3 and J usage is TRBJ2-6, with 8 bases identical to TRBD1. Germline-derived CDR1 and CDR2 are MNHEY and SVGEGT. The J segment lost 6 bases and the V segment lost 5 bases, leaving 6 bases of the junction unmatched. This CDR3 spans 15 amino acids.

The CDR3 DNA follows: TGTGCCAGCAGACGCCAGTTTGGGGACAATCAGCCCCAGCATTTT. Translation: CASRRQFGDNQPQHF. This chain joins TRBV27 and TRBJ1-5, with unresolved D. There are 15 residues in the CDR3. V lost 6 bases to trimming and J lost 3 bases, with 15 bases between them. Germline CDR1 reads MNHEY; CDR2 reads SMNVEV (reference sequence).

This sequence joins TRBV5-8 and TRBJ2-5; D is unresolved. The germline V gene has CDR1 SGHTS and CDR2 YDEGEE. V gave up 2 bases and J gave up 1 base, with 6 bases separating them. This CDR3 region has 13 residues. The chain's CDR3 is CASSFRVQETQYF. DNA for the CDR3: TGTGCCAGCAGCTTCCGCGTCCAAGAGACCCAGTACTTC.

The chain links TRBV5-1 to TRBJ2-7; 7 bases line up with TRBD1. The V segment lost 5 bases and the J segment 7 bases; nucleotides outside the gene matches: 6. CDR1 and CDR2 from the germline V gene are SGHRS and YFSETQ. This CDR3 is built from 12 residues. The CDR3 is CASRSGGGEQYF. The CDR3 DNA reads TGCGCCAGCAGATCAGGGGGTGGGGAGCAGTACTTC.

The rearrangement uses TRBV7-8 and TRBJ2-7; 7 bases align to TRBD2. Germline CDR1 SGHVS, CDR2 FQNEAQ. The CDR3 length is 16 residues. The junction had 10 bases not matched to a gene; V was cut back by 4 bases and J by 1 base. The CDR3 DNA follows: TGTGCCAGCAGCTCAGAAGATGGCGGGAGTTCCTACGAGCAGTACTTC. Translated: CASSSEDGGSSYEQYF.

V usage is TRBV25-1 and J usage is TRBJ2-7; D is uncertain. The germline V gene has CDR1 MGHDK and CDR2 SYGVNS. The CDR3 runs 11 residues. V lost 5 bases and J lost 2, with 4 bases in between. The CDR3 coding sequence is TGTGCCAGCAGTTTCGCCTACGAGCAGTACTTC. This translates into CASSFAYEQYF.

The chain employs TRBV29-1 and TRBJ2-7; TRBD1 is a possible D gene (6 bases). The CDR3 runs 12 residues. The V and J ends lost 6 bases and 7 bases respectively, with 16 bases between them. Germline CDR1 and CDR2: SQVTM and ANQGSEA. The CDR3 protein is CSVQDRPWEQYF. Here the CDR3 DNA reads TGCAGCGTCCAAGACAGGCCCTGGGAGCAGTACTTC.

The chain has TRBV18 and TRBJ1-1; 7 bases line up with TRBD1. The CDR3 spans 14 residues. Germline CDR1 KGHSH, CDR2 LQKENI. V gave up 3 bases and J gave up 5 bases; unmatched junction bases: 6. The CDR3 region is CASSPEGARTEAFF. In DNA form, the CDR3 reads TGTGCCAGCTCACCCGAGGGGGCACGGACTGAAGCTTTCTTT.

In nucleotides, the CDR3 is TGTGCCAGCAGTCCCCTGTTAGCTAACACCGGGGAGCTGTTTTTT. It encodes CASSPLLANTGELFF. This rearrangement joins TRBV27 to TRBJ2-2; unclear D gene. This CDR3 is built from 15 residues. Germline assignment: CDR1 MNHEY and CDR2 SMNVEV (reference sequence). V lost 5 bases and J 2 bases, leaving 12 bases between the germline ends.

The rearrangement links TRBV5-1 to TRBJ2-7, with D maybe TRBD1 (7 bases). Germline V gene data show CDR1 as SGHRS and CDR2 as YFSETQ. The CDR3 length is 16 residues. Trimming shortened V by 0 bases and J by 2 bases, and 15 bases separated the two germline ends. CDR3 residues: CASSLGLAGQTYEQYF. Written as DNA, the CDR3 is TGCGCCAGCAGCTTGGGCCTGGCGGGACAGACCTACGAGCAGTACTTC.

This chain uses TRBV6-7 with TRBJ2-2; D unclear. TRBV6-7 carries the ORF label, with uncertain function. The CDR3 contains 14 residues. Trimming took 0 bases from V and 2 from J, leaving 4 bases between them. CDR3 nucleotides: TGTGCCAGCAGTTACTCCTATAACACCGGGGAGCTGTTTTTT. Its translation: CASSYSYNTGELFF.

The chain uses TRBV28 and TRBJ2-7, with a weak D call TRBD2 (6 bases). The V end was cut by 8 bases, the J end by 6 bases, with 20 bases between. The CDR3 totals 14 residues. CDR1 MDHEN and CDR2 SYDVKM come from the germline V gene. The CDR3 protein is CASGSGTHRVEQYF. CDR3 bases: TGTGCCAGCGGCTCCGGGACTCACCGGGTCGAGCAGTACTTC.

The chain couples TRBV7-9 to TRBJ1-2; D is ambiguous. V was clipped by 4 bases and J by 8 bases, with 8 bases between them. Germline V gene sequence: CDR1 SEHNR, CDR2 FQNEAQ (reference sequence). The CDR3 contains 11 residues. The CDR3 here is CASSWGRGYTF. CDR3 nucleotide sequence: TGTGCCAGCAGCTGGGGTCGAGGCTACACCTTC.

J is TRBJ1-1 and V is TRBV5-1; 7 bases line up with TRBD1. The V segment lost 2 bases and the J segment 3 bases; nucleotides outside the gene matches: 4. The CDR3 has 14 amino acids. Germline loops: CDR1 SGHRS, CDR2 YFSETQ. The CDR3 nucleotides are TGCGCCAGCAGCTTCAGGGGGAGTGACACTGAAGCTTTCTTT. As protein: CASSFRGSDTEAFF.

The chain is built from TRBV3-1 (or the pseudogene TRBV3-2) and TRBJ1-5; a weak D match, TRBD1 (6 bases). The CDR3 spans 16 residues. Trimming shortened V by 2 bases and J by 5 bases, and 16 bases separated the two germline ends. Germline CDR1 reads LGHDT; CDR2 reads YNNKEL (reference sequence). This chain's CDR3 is CASSQPGTSPHQPQHF. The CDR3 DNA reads TGTGCCAGCAGCCAACCCGGGACAAGTCCCCATCAGCCCCAGCATTTT.

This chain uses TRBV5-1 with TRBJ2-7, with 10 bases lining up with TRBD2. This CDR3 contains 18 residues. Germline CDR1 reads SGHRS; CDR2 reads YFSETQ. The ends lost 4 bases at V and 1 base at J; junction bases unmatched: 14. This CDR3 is CASSPFGVAGGLSYEQYF. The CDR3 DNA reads TGCGCCAGCAGCCCTTTCGGTGTAGCGGGAGGCCTATCCTACGAGCAGTACTTC.

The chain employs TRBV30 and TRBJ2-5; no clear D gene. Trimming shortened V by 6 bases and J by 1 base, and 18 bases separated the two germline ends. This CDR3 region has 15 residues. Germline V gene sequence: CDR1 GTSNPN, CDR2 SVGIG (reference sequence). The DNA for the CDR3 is TGTGCCTGCAAGACCTGGCAGTCCGGCCAAGAGACCCAGTACTTC. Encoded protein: CACKTWQSGQETQYF.

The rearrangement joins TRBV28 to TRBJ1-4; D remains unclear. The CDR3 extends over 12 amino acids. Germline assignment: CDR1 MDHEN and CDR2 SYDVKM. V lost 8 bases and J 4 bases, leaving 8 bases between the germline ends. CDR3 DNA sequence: TGTGCCAGCGGAAGCAATAATGAAAAACTGTTTTTT. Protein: CASGSNNEKLFF.